Shown below are 3 T cell receptor beta chains from a single sample sequenced in a study of shared clonotypes between healthy human individuals. Profiling relied on immunoSEQ multiplex PCR, and the TCRdb table lists in-frame clones only, not all of them. The sample consists of roughly 2.5 million clones, around 90% of them appearing once. Material for sequencing was naive CD4+ T cells sorted from blood. This sample's subset: CD45RA+ positively selected. The source of these receptors is a man aged 18 to 29 in good health.

This sequence joins TRBV27 and TRBJ2-1; TRBD1 is a possible D gene (6 bases). This CDR3 has 13 residues. Germline-derived CDR1 and CDR2 are MNHEY and SMNVEV (reference sequence). Trimming removed 5 bases at V and 4 bases at J, with 9 bases between. CDR3 bases: TGTGCCAGCAGTCAGGGGATATACAATGAGCAGTTCTTC. Translation gives CASSQGIYNEQFF.

The genes are TRBV5-1 and TRBJ1-2, with 9 bases lining up with TRBD1. The J segment lost 3 bases and the V segment lost 0 bases, leaving 3 bases of the junction unmatched. The V gene's germline CDR1 is SGHRS and CDR2 YFSETQ. The CDR3 contains 15 residues. CDR3 nucleotides: TGCGCCAGCAGCTTGGAACAGGGGGCCGACTATGGCTACACCTTC. Translating gives CASSLEQGADYGYTF.

The chain recombines TRBV4-1 with TRBJ2-1, with D uncertain. V was clipped by 2 bases and J by 4 bases, with 15 bases between them. The germline V gene has CDR1 MGHRA and CDR2 YSYEKL. The CDR3 contains 16 residues. CDR3 in DNA: TGCGCCAGCAGCCAACTCCACCTAACAGAATACAATGAGCAGTTCTTC. Translated, it gives CASSQLHLTEYNEQFF.